This T cell receptor (beta chain) was recovered during a study of blood T cell repertoires in COVID-19. Study as a whole: Samples representing acute and convalescent COVID-19 were sourced from the United States, Italy and Spain.

The CDR3 loop spans 16 amino acids. Germline lookup yields CDR1 SGHNT and CDR2 YENEEA. V shed 8 bases and J 3 bases; nucleotides not matched to a gene: 15. Method: immunoSEQ multiplex PCR; TCRdb's copy keeps in-frame clones and lacks some. The table shows approximately 250,000 clones, with about 87% occurring only once. The chain carries TRBV11-3 and TRBJ1-1; TRBD1 aligns across 7 bases. The receptor was derived from a woman aged 25 to 45 with acute COVID-19. Sample: PBMCs or T cells enriched from blood (not recorded which). CDR3 protein: CASSLGTGDGDTEAFF. For the CDR3, the DNA is TGTGCCAGCTCCTTGGGCACAGGGGATGGGGACACTGAAGCTTTCTTT.